Listed here is a single T cell receptor (beta chain). The data are from a study of blood T cell repertoires in COVID-19. Across the whole study: Samples representing acute and convalescent COVID-19 were sourced from the United States, Italy and Spain.

Followed longitudinally, the Seattle patients had been enrolled during active infection. In the original analysis: Reference gene primer amplification gave estimated nucleated cell counts. Clones were sequenced by immunoSEQ multiplex PCR, and TCRdb holds only the in-frame ones, with some missing. V and J calls and clone size are copied from that table; D and trimming were computed from the DNA. In the table there are over 70,000 clones, approximately 83% of which are singletons. The CDR3 has 16 amino acids. Germline assignment: CDR1 SGHAT and CDR2 FQDESV (reference sequence). Trimming removed 5 bases at V and 4 bases at J, with 18 bases between.

The chain joins TRBV11-1 to TRBJ1-3; no definite D call. The receptor's source is a man aged 25-40 years with COVID-19, enrolled during active disease. The sequencing input was peripheral blood. In nucleotides, the CDR3 is TGTGCCAGCAGCCCAGGACCGGCACGGAGGGGAAACACCATATATTTT. Translation gives CASSPGPARRGNTIYF.